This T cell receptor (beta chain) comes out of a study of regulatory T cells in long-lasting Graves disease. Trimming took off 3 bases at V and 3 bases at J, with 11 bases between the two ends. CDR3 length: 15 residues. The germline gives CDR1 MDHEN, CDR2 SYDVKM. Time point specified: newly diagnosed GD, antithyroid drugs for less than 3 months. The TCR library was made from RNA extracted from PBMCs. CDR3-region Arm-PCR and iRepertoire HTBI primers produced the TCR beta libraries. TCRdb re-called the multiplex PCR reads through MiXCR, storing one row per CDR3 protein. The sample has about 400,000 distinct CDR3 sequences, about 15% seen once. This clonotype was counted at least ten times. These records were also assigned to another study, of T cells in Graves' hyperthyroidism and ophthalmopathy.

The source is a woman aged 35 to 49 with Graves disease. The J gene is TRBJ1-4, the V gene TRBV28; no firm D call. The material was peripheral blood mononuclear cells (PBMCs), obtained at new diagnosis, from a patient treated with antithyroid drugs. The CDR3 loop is CASSFRGGSNEKLFF. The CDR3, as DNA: TGTGCCAGCAGTTTTCGAGGCGGATCTAATGAAAAACTGTTTTTT.